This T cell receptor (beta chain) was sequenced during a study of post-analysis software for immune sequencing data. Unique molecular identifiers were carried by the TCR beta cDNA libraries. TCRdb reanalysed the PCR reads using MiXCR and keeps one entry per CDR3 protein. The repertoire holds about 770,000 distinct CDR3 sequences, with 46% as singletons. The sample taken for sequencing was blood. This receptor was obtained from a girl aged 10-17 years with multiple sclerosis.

The CDR3: CAISESAGLVYGYTF. The CDR3 DNA reads as TGTGCCATCAGTGAGTCGGCAGGGCTGGTCTATGGCTACACCTTC. The rearrangement uses TRBV10-3 and TRBJ1-2; D possibly corresponds to TRBD1 (5 bases). The germline CDR1 and CDR2 sequences are ENHRY and SYGVKD. The V end lost 0 bases, the J end lost 4 bases, and 12 bases lay between the germline ends. The CDR3 extends over 15 amino acids.